A single sample is the source of the 17 T cell receptor beta chains below, sequenced in a study of T cell responses to AZD1222 COVID-19 vaccine. Only in-frame clones appear in the TCRdb table, and some are missing; sequencing was by immunoSEQ multiplex PCR. This table has some 150,000 clones, 90% appearing once. The sequenced sample was peripheral blood, obtained 28 days after the second AZD1222 dose. These TCRs come from an adult who received the AZD1222 COVID-19 vaccine.

The chain has TRBV29-1 and TRBJ1-2; D unclear. Trimming left V 5 bases short and J 0 bases short, with 7 bases between. Germline CDR1 is SQVTM and CDR2 is ANQGSEA. CDR3 length equals 12 residues. CDR3: CSVWTANYGYTF. As DNA, the CDR3 is TGCAGCGTTTGGACGGCTAACTATGGCTACACCTTC.

The chain links TRBV5-1 to TRBJ1-6; 7 bases are shared with TRBD1. The CDR3 consists of 16 residues. V lost 0 bases and J lost 10; bases outside the gene matches: 10. Germline assignment: CDR1 SGHRS and CDR2 YFSETQ. Here the CDR3 DNA reads TGCGCCAGCAGCTTGGGACAGGGAACCGTAAAATCACCCCTCCACTTT. It codes for CASSLGQGTVKSPLHF.

The chain is built from TRBV7-3 and TRBJ2-1; TRBD2 agrees at 10 bases. The CDR3 runs 16 residues. J lost 9 bases, V lost 3 bases, and 11 bases had no gene match. The germline V gene has CDR1 SGHTA and CDR2 FQGTGA. CDR3 bases: TGTGCCAGCAGCTTCGCTAGCGGGAGAAGTCGGAGTGAGCAGTTCTTC. Its protein is CASSFASGRSRSEQFF.

The chain combines TRBV27 with TRBJ2-3, with D maybe TRBD1 (5 bases). The germline V gene encodes CDR1 MNHEY and CDR2 SMNVEV (reference sequence). With 6 bases removed from V and 8 bases from J, the gap between germline ends came to 15 bases. CDR3 length: 13 residues. CDR3 loop: CASSLQVWGTQYF. The CDR3 DNA reads as TGTGCCAGCAGCCTACAGGTTTGGGGTACGCAGTATTTT.

A single count supports this clone. CDR3 in DNA: TGTGCCACCAGAGAGGAGAGCTGGGCTAGCGGATACAATGAGCAGTTCTTC. This sequence encodes CATREESWASGYNEQFF. This chain joins TRBV15 and TRBJ2-1, with 7 bases that match TRBD2. Trimming at V came to 6 bases and at J to 4 bases, leaving 15 bases not matched to a gene. The CDR3 totals 17 residues. Germline CDR1 reads LNHNV; CDR2 reads YYDKDF (reference sequence).

V is TRBV25-1 and J is TRBJ2-2; D ambiguous. V was pared by 6 bases and J by 5 bases, with 7 bases between. The V gene's germline CDR1 is MGHDK and CDR2 SYGVNS. CDR3 length: 12 amino acids. In DNA form, the CDR3 reads TGTGCCAGCAGAGGGATTACCGGGGAGCTGTTTTTT. Protein product: CASRGITGELFF.

The chain combines TRBV9 with TRBJ2-1, with unresolved D. Germline V lookup: CDR1 SGDLS, CDR2 YYNGEE. This CDR3 is built from 14 residues. The V and J ends lost 0 bases and 6 bases respectively, with 10 bases between them. As DNA, the CDR3 is TGTGCCAGCAGCGTAGGGGGTAGTAGCAATGAGCAGTTCTTC. Protein product: CASSVGGSSNEQFF.

This clone was counted a single time. The chain employs TRBV19 and TRBJ2-1; D tentatively reads TRBD1 or TRBD2 (6 bases each). This CDR3 is 12 amino acids long. The ends were cut back, 6 bases at V and 9 bases at J, with 12 bases in the middle. CDR1 is LNHDA and CDR2 is SQIVND in the germline V gene (reference sequence). CDR3 region: CASSIGGFEQFF. CDR3 in DNA: TGTGCCAGTAGCATCGGGGGCTTTGAGCAGTTCTTC.

With respect to this clone: In the same sample, other DNA sequences code for this CDR3. J is TRBJ1-2 and V is TRBV28; weak D call: TRBD1 (6 bases). This CDR3 contains 13 residues. Germline lookup yields CDR1 MDHEN and CDR2 SYDVKM. Trimming shortened V by 3 bases and J by 4 bases, and 9 bases separated the two germline ends. The CDR3 loop reads CASSFLQGYGYTF. The CDR3 DNA sequence: TGTGCCAGCAGTTTCCTACAGGGCTATGGCTACACCTTC.

V gene TRBV30 combines with J gene TRBJ1-6; D perhaps matches TRBD1 (5 bases). V shed 0 bases and J shed 0 bases, with 15 bases lying between them. The CDR3 length is 18 residues. Germline values: CDR1 GTSNPN, CDR2 SVGIG (reference sequence). The CDR3 reads CAWSVNQLGGSYNSPLHF. The CDR3 nucleotides are TGTGCCTGGAGTGTAAACCAGCTTGGGGGCTCCTATAATTCACCCCTCCACTTT.

This chain links TRBV5-5 with TRBJ1-2; the D is unclear. Looked up from germline, CDR1 is SGHKS and CDR2 is YYEKEE (reference sequence). CDR3 size: 14 residues. Trimming cost V 4 bases and J 7 bases, with 17 bases left between them. The chain's CDR3 is CASSDATGSAGYTF. The CDR3 nucleotides are TGTGCCAGCAGCGACGCCACCGGTTCGGCTGGCTACACCTTC.

The rearrangement links TRBV15 to TRBJ1-1; the match to TRBD1 covers 9 bases. Losses at the gene ends were 5 bases for V and 2 bases for J; bases not matched to a gene: 6. This CDR3 has 15 residues. Germline lookup yields CDR1 LNHNV and CDR2 YYDKDF (reference sequence). The CDR3 protein is CATSYRTGVNTEAFF. The CDR3 coding sequence is TGTGCCACCAGCTATCGGACAGGGGTAAACACTGAAGCTTTCTTT.

This clone has a single count. The V gene is TRBV27, the J gene TRBJ1-1; 12 bases agree with TRBD1. Germline values: CDR1 MNHEY, CDR2 SMNVEV (reference sequence). The CDR3 has 15 residues. Trimming removed 6 bases from V and 14 bases from J; junction bases left unmatched: 16. The CDR3 DNA sequence: TGTGCCAGCAGACCAGTTTCAGGGACAGGGGGCGCTTACTTCTTT. Its translation: CASRPVSGTGGAYFF.

The chain links TRBV11-2 to TRBJ2-7; D unclear. This CDR3 spans 15 amino acids. V shed 5 bases and J shed 0 bases, with 14 bases lying between them. Germline V gene lookup returns CDR1 SGHAT and CDR2 FQNNGV. For the CDR3, the DNA is TGTGCCAGCAGCCCTGTCTTCCAGAGCTCCTACGAGCAGTACTTC. This gives the protein CASSPVFQSSYEQYF.

This clone was found once. This chain uses TRBV6-5 with TRBJ1-6, with D possibly matching TRBD1 (5 bases). The CDR3 sequence is 13 residues long. V dropped 6 bases and J dropped 7 bases, with 10 bases sitting between them. The germline V gene has CDR1 MNHEY and CDR2 SVGAGI. CDR3 nucleotides: TGTGCCAGCAGGGACCCAGGGAATTCACCCCTCCACTTT. Translation gives CASRDPGNSPLHF.

V gene TRBV30 combines with J gene TRBJ1-1, with D uncertain. Germline values: CDR1 GTSNPN, CDR2 SVGIG (reference sequence). Deletions cut 6 bases from V and 2 bases from J, with 10 bases between. The CDR3 is 12 residues long. DNA of the CDR3: TGTGCCTGCGCCCCGCGTAACACTGAAGCTTTCTTT. Translating gives CACAPRNTEAFF.

This chain links TRBV30 with TRBJ2-7; D uncertain. V dropped 2 bases and J dropped 3 bases, with 5 bases sitting between them. This CDR3 has 11 amino acids. Germline CDR1 GTSNPN, CDR2 SVGIG (reference sequence). CDR3 sequence (DNA): TGTGCCTGGAGTACTGACTACGAGCAGTACTTC. It codes for CAWSTDYEQYF.